One sample yielded the 18 T cell receptor beta chains listed below, sequenced in a study of beta chain features in type 1 diabetes. Every isolated RNA sample was fully reverse transcribed, so sequencing captured expressed TCRB transcripts. Profiled with immunoSEQ multiplex PCR; TCRdb holds only in-frame clones, not every one. The table lists 150,000 or so clones, approximately 8.4% of them singletons. Sample: central memory CD4+ T cells from blood. These receptor sequences come from a woman aged 18-29 years in good health.

The gene calls are TRBV23-1 and TRBJ1-2; D gene uncertain. TRBV23-1 is placed among ORFs of uncertain function. The V end lost 6 bases, the J end lost 5 bases, and 13 bases lay between the germline ends. The CDR3 contains 13 residues. For the CDR3, the DNA is TGCGCCAGCAGGCCCGACATACTTTATGGCTACACCTTC. Its protein is CASRPDILYGYTF.

The chain employs TRBV19 and TRBJ2-2; TRBD1 might be the D (6 bases). V shed 2 bases and J shed 1 base, with 11 bases lying between them. CDR1 and CDR2 (germline): LNHDA, SQIVND (reference sequence). CDR3 length equals 16 residues. CDR3 DNA: TGTGCCAGTAGTATAATGGCCAGGGGGAACACCGGGGAGCTGTTTTTT. It encodes CASSIMARGNTGELFF.

The rearrangement uses TRBV23-1 and TRBJ2-7; maybe TRBD1 (8 bases). TRBV23-1 is annotated as an ORF whose role is uncertain. V dropped 6 bases and J dropped 2 bases, with 14 bases sitting between them. The CDR3 is made up of 14 amino acids. DNA for the CDR3: TGCGCCAGCAGCGAGCGGGACAGGACCTACGAGCAGTACTTC. Translated: CASSERDRTYEQYF.

The chain links TRBV2 to TRBJ2-1, with 8 bases lining up with TRBD2. The CDR3 covers 16 residues. V was pared by 3 bases and J by 4 bases, with 8 bases of the junction left unmatched. Per germline, CDR1 SNHLY and CDR2 FYNNEI. The CDR3 bases are TGTGCCAGCAGTGAGACCCTAGCGGGTTATTACAATGAGCAGTTCTTC. Protein product: CASSETLAGYYNEQFF. The entire variable domain, with the rest obtained from reference TRBV2 and TRBJ2-1, is as follows: EPEVTQTPSHQVTQMGQEVILRCVPISNHLYFYWYRQILGQKVEFLVSFYNNEISEKSEIFDDQFSVERPDGSNFTLKIRSTKLEDSAMYFCASSETLAGYYNEQFFGPGTRLTVL.

V usage is TRBV4-2 and J usage is TRBJ2-7; D unclear. This CDR3 has 14 residues. From germline, CDR1 is LGHNA and CDR2 YNFKEQ. V lost 0 bases to trimming and J lost 1 base, with 7 bases between them. As DNA, the CDR3 is TGTGCCAGCAGCCAAGAGGTAGTGTCCTACGAGCAGTACTTC. It specifies CASSQEVVSYEQYF.

The V call is TRBV5-1, the J call TRBJ2-5, with D uncertain. In germline, CDR1 is SGHRS, CDR2 YFSETQ. The ends were cut back, 5 bases at V and 2 bases at J, with 7 bases in the middle. The CDR3 length is 12 residues. DNA of the CDR3: TGCGCCAGCAGACAGCAACAAGAGACCCAGTACTTC. Translating it yields CASRQQQETQYF.

The chain uses TRBV7-9 and TRBJ2-3; 10 bases are shared with TRBD2. CDR1 is SEHNR and CDR2 is FQNEAQ in the germline V gene (reference sequence). The V segment lost 5 bases and the J segment 5 bases; nucleotides outside the gene matches: 10. The CDR3 sequence is 16 residues long. The CDR3 protein is CASSQGLAADVDTQYF. The CDR3 region has the DNA TGTGCCAGCAGCCAAGGACTAGCGGCTGATGTAGATACGCAGTATTTT.

The rearrangement joins TRBV4-2 to TRBJ2-1, with 12 nucleotides matching TRBD2. Germline CDR1 is LGHNA and CDR2 is YNFKEQ. Trimming removed 1 base from V and 6 bases from J; junction bases left unmatched: 10. This CDR3 contains 18 residues. CDR3 DNA sequence: TGTGCCAGCAGCCAAGGCCGGACTAGCGGGGAGAAGGGCAATGAGCAGTTCTTC. It specifies CASSQGRTSGEKGNEQFF.

The CDR3: CAWSRQGAEQYF. CDR3 nucleotide sequence: TGTGCCTGGAGTCGTCAGGGGGCCGAGCAGTACTTC. This chain uses TRBV30 with TRBJ2-7; 8 positions agree with TRBD1. Trimming removed 2 bases from V and 6 bases from J; junction bases left unmatched: 3. CDR1 and CDR2 (germline): GTSNPN, SVGIG (reference sequence). The CDR3 covers 12 residues.

This clone was seen only a few times. The chain combines TRBV29-1 with TRBJ2-3; 12 bases fit TRBD2. The CDR3 length is 14 residues. Losses at the gene ends were 5 bases for V and 4 bases for J; bases not matched to a gene: 4. Per germline, CDR1 SQVTM and CDR2 ANQGSEA. CDR3 sequence (DNA): TGCAGCGTTCTAGCGGGAGGGAGCGCAGATACGCAGTATTTT. Translation gives CSVLAGGSADTQYF.

The rearrangement joins TRBV11-2 to TRBJ2-7, with TRBD2 matching over 7 bases. The germline CDR1 and CDR2 sequences are SGHAT and FQNNGV. The V and J ends lost 5 bases and 6 bases, in that order; junction bases with no gene match: 10. CDR3 size: 14 residues. CDR3 DNA: TGTGCCAGCAGCCTCAATGCGGGAGTGGGCGAGCAGTACTTC. Translation: CASSLNAGVGEQYF.

This clone was counted only a few times. The rearrangement links TRBV6-1 to TRBJ2-4; tentatively, D is TRBD2 (5 bases). The CDR3 is 16 amino acids. The germline CDR1 and CDR2 sequences are MNHNS and SASEGT. Deletions cut 0 bases from V and 6 bases from J, with 15 bases between. CDR3 in DNA: TGTGCCAGCAGTGAAGCAGGCAGACCAGAGGGAAACATTCAGTACTTC. It codes for CASSEAGRPEGNIQYF.

In this sample, this clone turned up a few times. The chain links TRBV2 to TRBJ2-7, with 9 bases that match TRBD1. Germline CDR1 SNHLY, CDR2 FYNNEI. The V segment lost 5 bases and the J segment 3 bases; nucleotides outside the gene matches: 5. CDR3 length: 14 residues. The CDR3 bases are TGTGCCAGCAGTAGCGGGACAGGGTTCTACGAGCAGTACTTC. This sequence encodes CASSSGTGFYEQYF.

This clone was counted between two and nine times. The rearrangement joins TRBV9 to TRBJ2-3; 9 nucleotides line up with TRBD2. CDR3 length: 16 amino acids. The germline gives CDR1 SGDLS, CDR2 YYNGEE. The trim removed 0 bases at V and 4 bases at J, leaving 6 bases unmatched. CDR3 in DNA: TGTGCCAGCAGCGTAGGATCTAGCGGGGCGGCAGATACGCAGTATTTT. This translates into CASSVGSSGAADTQYF.

This chain joins TRBV2 and TRBJ2-5, with D maybe TRBD1 (7 bases). This CDR3 has 14 amino acids. V was trimmed by 6 bases and J by 0 bases, leaving 11 bases between them. Germline values: CDR1 SNHLY, CDR2 FYNNEI. For the CDR3, the DNA is TGTGCCAGCAGCGGGGGACAGCACCAAGAGACCCAGTACTTC. This codes for CASSGGQHQETQYF.

The gene calls are TRBV5-1 and TRBJ1-2; a possible D gene is TRBD1 (5 bases). V was trimmed by 2 bases and J by 8 bases, leaving 16 bases between them. The CDR3 covers 14 residues. Germline V gene data show CDR1 as SGHRS and CDR2 as YFSETQ. The CDR3: CASSFLEGPRGYTF. CDR3 nucleotide sequence: TGCGCCAGCAGCTTTTTGGAGGGGCCTCGGGGCTACACCTTC.

The chain couples TRBV2 to TRBJ2-3; D unresolved. CDR1 and CDR2 (germline): SNHLY, FYNNEI. There are 14 residues in the CDR3. Trimming took off 5 bases at V and 4 bases at J, with 13 bases between the two ends. The CDR3 nucleotides are TGTGCCAGCAGTCCCGGGTCCGGCGCAGATACGCAGTATTTT. The encoded protein is CASSPGSGADTQYF. The full variable domain, with the rest looked up from reference TRBV2 and TRBJ2-3, is EPEVTQTPSHQVTQMGQEVILRCVPISNHLYFYWYRQILGQKVEFLVSFYNNEISEKSEIFDDQFSVERPDGSNFTLKIRSTKLEDSAMYFCASSPGSGADTQYFGPGTRLTVL.

This clone has a count of ten or more. This chain uses TRBV30 with TRBJ2-5; 9 positions match TRBD2. The trim removed 3 bases at V and 5 bases at J, leaving 7 bases unmatched. CDR1 and CDR2 (germline): GTSNPN, SVGIG (reference sequence). The CDR3 totals 14 residues. CDR3 sequence reads: CAWRASGVKETQYF. CDR3 DNA: TGTGCCTGGAGAGCTAGCGGGGTTAAGGAGACCCAGTACTTC.